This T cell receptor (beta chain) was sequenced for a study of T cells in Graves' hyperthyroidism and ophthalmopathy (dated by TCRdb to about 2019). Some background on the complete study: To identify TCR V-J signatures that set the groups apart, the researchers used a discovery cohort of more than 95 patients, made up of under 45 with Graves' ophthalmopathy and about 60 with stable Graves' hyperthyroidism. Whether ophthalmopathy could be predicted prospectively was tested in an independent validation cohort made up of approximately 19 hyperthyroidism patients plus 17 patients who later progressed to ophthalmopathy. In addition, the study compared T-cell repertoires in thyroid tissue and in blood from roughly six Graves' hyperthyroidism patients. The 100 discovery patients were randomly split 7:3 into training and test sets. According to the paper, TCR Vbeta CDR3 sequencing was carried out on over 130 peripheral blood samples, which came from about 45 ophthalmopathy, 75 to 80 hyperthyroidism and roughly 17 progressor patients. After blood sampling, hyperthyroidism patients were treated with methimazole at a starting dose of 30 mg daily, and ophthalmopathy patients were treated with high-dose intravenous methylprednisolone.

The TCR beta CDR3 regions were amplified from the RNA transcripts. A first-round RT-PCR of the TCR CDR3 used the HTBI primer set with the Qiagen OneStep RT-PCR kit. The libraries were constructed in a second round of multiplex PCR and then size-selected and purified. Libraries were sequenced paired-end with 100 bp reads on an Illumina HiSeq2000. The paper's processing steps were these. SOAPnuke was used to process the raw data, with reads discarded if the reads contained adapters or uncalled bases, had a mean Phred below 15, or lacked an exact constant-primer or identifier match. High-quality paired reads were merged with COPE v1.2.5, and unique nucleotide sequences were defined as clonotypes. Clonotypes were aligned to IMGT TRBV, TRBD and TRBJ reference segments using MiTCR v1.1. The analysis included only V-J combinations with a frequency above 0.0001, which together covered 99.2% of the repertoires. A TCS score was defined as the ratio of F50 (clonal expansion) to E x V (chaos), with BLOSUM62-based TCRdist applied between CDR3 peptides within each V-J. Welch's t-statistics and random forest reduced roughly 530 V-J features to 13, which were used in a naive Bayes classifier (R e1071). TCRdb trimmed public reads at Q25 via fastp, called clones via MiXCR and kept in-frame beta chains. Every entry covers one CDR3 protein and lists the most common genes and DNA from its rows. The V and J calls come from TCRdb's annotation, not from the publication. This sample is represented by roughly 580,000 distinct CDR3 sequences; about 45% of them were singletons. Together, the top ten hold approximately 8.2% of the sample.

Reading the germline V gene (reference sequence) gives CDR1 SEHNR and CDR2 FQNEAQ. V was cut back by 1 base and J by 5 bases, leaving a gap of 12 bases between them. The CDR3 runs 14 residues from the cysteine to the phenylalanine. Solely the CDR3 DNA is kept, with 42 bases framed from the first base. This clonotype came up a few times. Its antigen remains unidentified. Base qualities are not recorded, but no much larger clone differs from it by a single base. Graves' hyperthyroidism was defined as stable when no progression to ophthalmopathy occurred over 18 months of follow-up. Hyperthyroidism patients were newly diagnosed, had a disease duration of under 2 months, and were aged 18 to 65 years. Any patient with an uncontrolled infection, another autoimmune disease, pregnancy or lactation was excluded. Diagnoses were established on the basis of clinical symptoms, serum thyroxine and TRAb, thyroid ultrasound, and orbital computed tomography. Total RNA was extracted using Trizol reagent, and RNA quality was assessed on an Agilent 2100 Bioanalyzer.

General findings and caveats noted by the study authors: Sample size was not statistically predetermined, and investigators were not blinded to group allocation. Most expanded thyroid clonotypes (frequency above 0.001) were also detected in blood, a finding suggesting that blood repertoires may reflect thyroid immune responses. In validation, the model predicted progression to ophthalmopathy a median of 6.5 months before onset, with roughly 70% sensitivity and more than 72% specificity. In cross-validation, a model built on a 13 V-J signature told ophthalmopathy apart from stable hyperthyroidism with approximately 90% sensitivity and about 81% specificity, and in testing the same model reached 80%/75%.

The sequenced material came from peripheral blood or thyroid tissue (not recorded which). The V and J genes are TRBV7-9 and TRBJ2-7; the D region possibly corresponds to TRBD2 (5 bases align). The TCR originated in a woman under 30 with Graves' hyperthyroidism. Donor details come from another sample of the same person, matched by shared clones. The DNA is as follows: TGTGCCAGCAGCTTAGTAGGACTTCTCGACGAGCAGTACTTC. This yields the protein CASSLVGLLDEQYF.